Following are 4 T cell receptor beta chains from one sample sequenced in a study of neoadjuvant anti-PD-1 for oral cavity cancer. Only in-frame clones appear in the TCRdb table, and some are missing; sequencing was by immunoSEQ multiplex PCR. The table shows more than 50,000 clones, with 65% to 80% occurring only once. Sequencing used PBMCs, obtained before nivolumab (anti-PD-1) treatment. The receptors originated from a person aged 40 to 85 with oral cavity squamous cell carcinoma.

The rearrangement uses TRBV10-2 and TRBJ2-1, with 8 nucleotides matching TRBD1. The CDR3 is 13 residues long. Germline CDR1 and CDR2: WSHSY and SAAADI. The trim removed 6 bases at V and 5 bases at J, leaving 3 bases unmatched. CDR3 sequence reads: CASRGTGNNEQFF. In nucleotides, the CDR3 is TGCGCCAGCAGGGGGACAGGTAACAATGAGCAGTTCTTC.

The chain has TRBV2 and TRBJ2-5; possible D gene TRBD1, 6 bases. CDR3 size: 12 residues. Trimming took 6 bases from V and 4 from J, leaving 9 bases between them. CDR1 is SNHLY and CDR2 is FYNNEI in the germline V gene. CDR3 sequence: CASRAGVETQYF. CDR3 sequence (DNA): TGTGCCAGCAGGGCAGGGGTAGAGACCCAGTACTTC.

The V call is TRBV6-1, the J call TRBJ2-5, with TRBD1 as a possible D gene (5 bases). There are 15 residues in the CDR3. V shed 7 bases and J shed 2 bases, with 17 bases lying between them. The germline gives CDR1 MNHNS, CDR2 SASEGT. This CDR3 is CASIHRIEAQETQYF. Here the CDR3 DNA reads TGTGCCAGCATCCACAGGATAGAAGCTCAAGAGACCCAGTACTTC.

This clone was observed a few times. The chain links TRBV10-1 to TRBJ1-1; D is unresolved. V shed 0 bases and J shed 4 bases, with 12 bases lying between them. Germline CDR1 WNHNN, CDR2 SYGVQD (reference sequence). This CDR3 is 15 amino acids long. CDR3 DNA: TGCGCCAGCAGTGAGTCAGTTCCCTTTATCACTGAAGCTTTCTTT. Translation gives CASSESVPFITEAFF.